This passage covers 31 T cell receptor beta chains from one sample sequenced in a study of T cells after yellow fever vaccination. TCRdb re-called the 5' RACE reads through MiXCR, storing one row per CDR3 protein. The repertoire has some 73,000 distinct CDR3 sequences, about 7.7% of them found once; the top ten carry 41%. The sequencing here drew on CD8+ T cells sorted from PBMCs, taken on the day of the yellow fever booster vaccination. The source is a young man who received the YFV17D yellow fever vaccine.

This clonotype was observed a few times. The chain combines TRBV7-2 with TRBJ2-5; D not resolved. CDR1 SGHTA and CDR2 FQGNSA come from the germline V gene. V was clipped by 3 bases and J by 0 bases, with 11 bases between them. This CDR3 has 15 amino acids. The CDR3 protein is CASSFDANNQETQYF. CDR3 DNA: TGTGCCAGCAGCTTCGACGCGAATAACCAAGAGACCCAGTACTTC. Together with reference TRBV7-2 and TRBJ2-5, the CDR3 gives the full variable domain: GAGVSQSPSNKVTEKGKDVELRCDPISGHTALYWYRQSLGQGLEFLIYFQGNSAPDKSGLPSDRFSAERTGGSVSTLTIQRTQQEDSAVYLCASSFDANNQETQYFGPGTRLLVL.

The CDR3 coding sequence is TGTGCCAGCCTCGGACGGAGCAATCAGCCCCAGCATTTT. As protein: CASLGRSNQPQHF. This rearrangement joins TRBV19 to TRBJ1-5; D gene unclear. The CDR3 runs 13 residues. Trimming took off 9 bases at V and 1 base at J, with 10 bases between the two ends. The germline V gene encodes CDR1 LNHDA and CDR2 SQIVND (reference sequence).

This clonotype was counted between two and nine times. This rearrangement joins TRBV20-1 to TRBJ2-2; D is undetermined. Per the germline V gene, CDR1 is DFQATT and CDR2 is SNEGSKA (reference sequence). The V gene lost 1 base and the J gene lost 3 bases, with 3 bases spanning the gap. The length of the CDR3 is 12 residues. This chain's CDR3 is CSARGYTGELFF. CDR3 DNA: TGCAGTGCTAGAGGGTACACCGGGGAGCTGTTTTTT.

This clonotype was observed a handful of times. In DNA form, the CDR3 reads TGTGCCAGCAACTCAGGGGGTAGCACCGGGGAGCTGTTTTTT. Its translation is CASNSGGSTGELFF. The genes are TRBV28 and TRBJ2-2; TRBD1 matches 7 bases. The CDR3 sequence is 14 residues long. V was clipped by 7 bases and J by 4 bases; unmatched bases: 6. The germline CDR1 and CDR2 sequences are MDHEN and SYDVKM.

This clonotype was observed a few times. The V call is TRBV7-2, the J call TRBJ1-1; no reliable D call. Deletions cut 3 bases from V and 7 bases from J, with 12 bases between. Germline CDR1 and CDR2: SGHTA and FQGNSA. The CDR3 is made up of 13 amino acids. CDR3 sequence: CASSFRPDNEAFF. The CDR3 DNA follows: TGTGCCAGCAGCTTTCGGCCCGATAATGAAGCTTTCTTT.

This clonotype was detected ten times or more. The CDR3 loop is CASTRGTSYNEQFF. CDR3 DNA: TGTGCCAGCACACGGGGAACCTCCTACAATGAGCAGTTCTTC. The chain carries TRBV6-1 and TRBJ2-1; D is possibly TRBD2 (5 bases). Looked up from germline, CDR1 is MNHNS and CDR2 is SASEGT. Between the trimmed V and J ends, which lost 7 bases and 0 bases, there was a span of 10 bases. This CDR3 spans 14 amino acids.

The chain is built from TRBV12-3 or TRBV12-4 and TRBJ2-2; D not resolved. The V and J ends lost 3 bases and 1 base respectively, with 6 bases between them. The CDR3 length is 14 residues. The CDR3, as DNA: TGTGCCAGCAGTTTCAGTGTGAACACCGGGGAGCTGTTTTTT. Amino acid sequence: CASSFSVNTGELFF.

This chain joins TRBV4-3 and TRBJ1-2; tentative D call: TRBD1 (6 bases). Trimming stripped 3 bases from V and 7 bases from J, with 12 bases between. Germline CDR1 reads LGHNA; CDR2 reads YSLEER. The CDR3 covers 13 residues. CDR3 in amino acids: CASSQGGPSGYTF. CDR3 DNA: TGCGCCAGCAGCCAGGGGGGCCCTTCTGGCTACACCTTC.

This clonotype was observed at least ten times. V gene TRBV6-5 combines with J gene TRBJ2-7, with D possibly TRBD1 on 6 matching bases. Looked up from germline, CDR1 is MNHEY and CDR2 is SVGAGI. The V gene lost 4 bases and the J gene lost 4 bases, with 8 bases spanning the gap. This CDR3 contains 12 residues. As DNA, the CDR3 is TGTGCCAGCAGTTCCACAGGGTACGAGCAGTACTTC. It is translated as CASSSTGYEQYF.

This clonotype was recorded many times. This chain links TRBV9 with TRBJ2-1, with no clear D. Trimming left V 0 bases short and J 5 bases short, with 3 bases between. Germline CDR1 is SGDLS and CDR2 is YYNGEE. There are 12 residues in the CDR3. The CDR3 is CASSVANNEQFF. The CDR3 DNA sequence: TGTGCCAGCAGCGTAGCCAACAATGAGCAGTTCTTC.

Remarks on this clonotype: It may be a read error: a sequence one base away is much more abundant. This chain connects TRBV28 to TRBJ2-7; D may be TRBD1 (6 bases). V lost 8 bases and J 0 bases, leaving 8 bases between the germline ends. Germline-derived CDR1 and CDR2 are MDHEN and SYDVKM. The CDR3 runs 12 residues. The CDR3 loop reads CASRDTSYEQYF. CDR3 nucleotides: TGTGCCAGCCGGGACACCTCCTACGAGCAGTACTTC.

This clonotype has only a few counts. The chain recombines TRBV6-5 with TRBJ2-1; 8 nucleotides agree with TRBD2. Trimming took 0 bases from V and 8 from J; bases not matched to a gene: 12. The CDR3 spans 17 residues. Per germline, CDR1 MNHEY and CDR2 SVGAGI. This CDR3 reads CASSYSPGPSGGDEQFF. The CDR3 nucleotides are TGTGCCAGCAGTTACTCTCCCGGGCCCAGCGGGGGCGATGAGCAGTTCTTC.

This clonotype has a count of ten or more. The chain couples TRBV5-1 to TRBJ2-1; 13 bases are a match to TRBD2. V was pared by 7 bases and J by 7 bases, with 8 bases of the junction left unmatched. The CDR3 covers 15 residues. Germline-derived CDR1 and CDR2 are SGHRS and YFSETQ. The CDR3 protein is CASVAGLAGENEQFF. The CDR3 DNA reads as TGCGCCAGCGTAGCCGGACTAGCGGGAGAAAATGAGCAGTTCTTC.

This chain joins TRBV19 and TRBJ2-7, with D possibly matching TRBD1 (6 bases). Germline V gene sequence: CDR1 LNHDA, CDR2 SQIVND (reference sequence). There are 13 residues in the CDR3. V dropped 6 bases and J dropped 2 bases, with 11 bases sitting between them. DNA of the CDR3: TGTGCCAGTAGAGGGGGTAACCCCTACGAGCAGTACTTC. It yields the protein CASRGGNPYEQYF.

In regard to this clonotype: The junction and the germline gene differ at one end; a read error may be behind it. The chain has TRBV20-1 and TRBJ1-5, with 11 bases lining up with TRBD1. Germline V CDR1 and CDR2: DFQATT, SNEGSKA (reference sequence). There are 16 residues in the CDR3. CDR3 DNA: TGCTGTGCTAGAGTTCGAGGACAGGGGGCCGATCAGCCCCAGCATTTT. Its translation is CCARVRGQGADQPQHF.

This clonotype came up a few times. The chain joins TRBV25-1 to TRBJ2-3, with 10 bases fitting TRBD2. After removal of 8 bases from V and 0 bases from J, the junction contained 2 bases not matched to a gene. The CDR3 has 14 residues. Germline lookup yields CDR1 MGHDK and CDR2 SYGVNS. CDR3 amino acids: CASLTSGSTDTQYF. CDR3 DNA: TGTGCCAGCTTGACTAGCGGGAGCACAGATACGCAGTATTTT.

This clonotype was counted only a few times. This chain connects TRBV12-3 or TRBV12-4 to TRBJ2-3; D is unresolved. V was cut by 6 bases and J by 4 bases, with 14 bases left in between. This CDR3 has 14 amino acids. The CDR3 DNA follows: TGTGCCAGCAGCCGAGGTGGGTGGCCAGATACGCAGTATTTT. Translation gives CASSRGGWPDTQYF.

The sample holds many counts of this clonotype. The V call is TRBV3-1, the J call TRBJ2-7; 8 positions match TRBD2. The CDR3 contains 15 residues. Germline V gene lookup returns CDR1 LGHDT and CDR2 YNNKEL (reference sequence). The ends lost 0 bases at V and 7 bases at J; junction bases unmatched: 8. CDR3 region: CASSQEGLATGEQYF. The CDR3 DNA reads TGTGCCAGCAGCCAAGAAGGACTAGCCACCGGAGAGCAGTACTTC.

The J gene is TRBJ2-6, the V gene TRBV9; the D gene is possibly TRBD1 (5 bases). Per germline, CDR1 SGDLS and CDR2 YYNGEE. V dropped 4 bases and J dropped 1 base, with 12 bases sitting between them. This CDR3 has 16 residues. The CDR3 DNA follows: TGTGCCAGCAGCTCCGAACAGGAGTCTGGGGCCAACGTCCTGACTTTC. It yields the protein CASSSEQESGANVLTF.

This clonotype appeared a few times. The chain recombines TRBV5-4 with TRBJ2-7; weak D call: TRBD2 (6 bases). Germline CDR1 SGHNT, CDR2 YYREEE (reference sequence). The CDR3 has 15 amino acids. V gave up 1 base and J gave up 2 bases, with 13 bases separating them. The CDR3 nucleotides are TGTGCCAGCAGCTTGTCGGCGGGGTTAACCTACGAGCAGTACTTC. Amino acid sequence: CASSLSAGLTYEQYF.

This clonotype was picked up a small number of times. The V gene is TRBV4-3, the J gene TRBJ1-1; unclear D gene. The CDR3 sequence is 14 residues long. V lost 0 bases, J lost 0 bases, and 5 bases lay in between. Germline V gene data show CDR1 as LGHNA and CDR2 as YSLEER. For the CDR3, the DNA is TGCGCCAGCAGCCAAGATCTTATGAACACTGAAGCTTTCTTT. It is translated as CASSQDLMNTEAFF.

This clonotype was seen ten or more times. The chain carries TRBV7-9 and TRBJ1-1; no clear D gene. Trimming pared 4 bases from V and 1 base from J, leaving 10 bases between. The germline gives CDR1 SEHNR, CDR2 FQNEAQ (reference sequence). This CDR3 is built from 14 residues. DNA for the CDR3: TGTGCCAGCAGCTGGGAAGGCCAGAACACTGAAGCTTTCTTT. Translated: CASSWEGQNTEAFF.

This clonotype has more than one count but fewer than ten. The gene calls are TRBV7-9 and TRBJ2-1, with TRBD2 identical over 12 bases. Germline lookup yields CDR1 SEHNR and CDR2 FQNEAQ (reference sequence). V trimming: 5 bases; J trimming: 2 bases; junction bases outside the gene matches: 4. The CDR3 totals 16 residues. In DNA form, the CDR3 reads TGTGCCAGCAGCCCGACTAGCGGGAGAACCTACAATGAGCAGTTCTTC. Encoded protein: CASSPTSGRTYNEQFF.

The rearrangement links TRBV19 to TRBJ2-1, with D perhaps matching TRBD2 (5 bases). The CDR3 runs 13 residues. Germline CDR1 LNHDA, CDR2 SQIVND (reference sequence). With 3 bases removed from V and 5 bases from J, the gap between germline ends came to 8 bases. DNA of the CDR3: TGTGCCAGTAGTATTTCGGGGAACAATGAGCAGTTCTTC. Amino acid sequence: CASSISGNNEQFF.

This clonotype was found many times. This chain links TRBV12-3 or TRBV12-4 with TRBJ2-5; possibly TRBD1 for D (6 bases). The CDR3 is made up of 13 amino acids. V was clipped by 6 bases and J by 1 base, with 9 bases between them. Here the CDR3 reads CASSGDTQETQYF. The CDR3, as DNA: TGTGCCAGCAGCGGGGACACCCAAGAGACCCAGTACTTC.

CDR3 in amino acids: CSARDLLAGAYEQYF. Written as DNA, the CDR3 is TGCAGTGCTAGAGATCTCCTAGCGGGAGCCTACGAGCAGTACTTC. The V gene is TRBV20-1, the J gene TRBJ2-7, with 10 bases aligning to TRBD2. The CDR3 covers 15 residues. Trimming at V came to 0 bases and at J to 2 bases, leaving 4 bases not matched to a gene. Germline lookup yields CDR1 DFQATT and CDR2 SNEGSKA (reference sequence).

Only one count was recorded for this clonotype. This chain connects TRBV5-6 to TRBJ2-7, with D perhaps matching TRBD1 (7 bases). CDR3 length: 15 amino acids. The V end was cut by 4 bases, the J end by 3 bases, with 17 bases between. Per the germline V gene, CDR1 is SGHDT and CDR2 is YYEEEE. The CDR3 DNA reads TGTGCCAGCAGCCAGGCAGGGGGAGGAGGCTACGAGCAGTACTTC. It is translated as CASSQAGGGGYEQYF.

At least ten counts were recorded for this clonotype. The chain is built from TRBV9 and TRBJ2-7; unclear D gene. Looked up from germline, CDR1 is SGDLS and CDR2 is YYNGEE. V was cut by 1 base and J by 4 bases, with 9 bases left in between. This CDR3 spans 13 amino acids. This CDR3 is CASSVNNGYEQYF. The DNA for the CDR3 is TGTGCCAGCAGCGTAAACAACGGGTACGAGCAGTACTTC.

This chain uses TRBV28 with TRBJ1-4; TRBD1 might be the D (6 bases). CDR1 and CDR2 from the germline V gene are MDHEN and SYDVKM. This CDR3 is 16 amino acids long. Trimming stripped 3 bases from V and 7 bases from J, with 18 bases between. CDR3 amino acids: CASSFLTGADPEKLFF. For the CDR3, the DNA is TGTGCCAGCAGTTTTCTGACAGGCGCAGATCCTGAAAAACTGTTTTTT.

This clonotype was seen more than once but under ten times. The V gene is TRBV6-1, the J gene TRBJ2-1; 12 bases are shared with TRBD2. The germline CDR1 and CDR2 sequences are MNHNS and SASEGT. This CDR3 contains 13 residues. V lost 6 bases, J lost 11 bases, and 5 bases stayed unmatched. CDR3 sequence reads: CASSWTSGAQQFF. The CDR3, as DNA: TGTGCCAGCAGCTGGACTAGCGGGGCCCAGCAGTTCTTC.

This clonotype was counted ten times or more. The chain links TRBV9 to TRBJ2-7, with a tentative D call TRBD2 (6 bases). The germline V gene has CDR1 SGDLS and CDR2 YYNGEE. The CDR3 is 14 amino acids. Trimming stripped 4 bases from V and 0 bases from J, with 11 bases between. CDR3: CASSPRDSSYEQYF. CDR3 bases: TGTGCCAGCAGCCCCAGGGACTCCTCCTACGAGCAGTACTTC.